This T cell receptor (beta chain) was sequenced during a study of T-cell reconstitution after alpha-beta-depleted transplantation in children. Study observations and caveats: The origin of alpha-beta T cells about two months after transplant was reportedly several hundred expanded graft clones.

Unique molecular identifiers were incorporated into the prepared TCRbeta library. TCRdb passed the PCR reads through MiXCR, listing each CDR3 protein once. Among about 470,000 distinct CDR3 sequences listed, 43% were seen once. This clonotype was recorded a few times. Its target is unknown. The CDR3 length is 16 residues. V lost 0 bases to trimming and J lost 6 bases; unmatched junction nucleotides: 9. Germline values: CDR1 SGHTA, CDR2 FQGNSA. The sequence was obtained from a girl between 2 and 10 years old with aplastic anemia, due to receive a stem cell transplant. The V and J genes are TRBV7-2 and TRBJ2-7; TRBD2 aligns across 9 bases. This specimen consisted of PBMCs, obtained before TCRalphabeta/CD19-depleted stem cell transplant. The CDR3 bases are TGTGCCAGCAGCTTAGCGGGCGGGAGGGGTACTGGCGAGCAGTACTTC. Protein: CASSLAGGRGTGEQYF.